This TCR beta chain derives from a study of T cells after yellow fever vaccination. TCRdb reanalysed the 5' RACE reads using MiXCR and keeps one entry per CDR3 protein. The sample has 240,000 or so distinct CDR3 sequences; 6.9% are singletons. The V end was cut by 3 bases, the J end by 3 bases, with 13 bases between. The CDR3 covers 14 residues. Germline CDR1 and CDR2: DFQATT and SNEGSKA (reference sequence). V usage is TRBV20-1 and J usage is TRBJ2-3; possible D gene TRBD2, 6 bases. Here the sequenced sample was CD4+ T cells sorted from PBMCs, taken 15 days after the yellow fever booster vaccination. The receptor's source is a man younger than 45 who received the YFV17D yellow fever vaccine. The CDR3 DNA sequence: TGCAGTGCTAGCGGAGGGTTTGAGACAGATACGCAGTATTTT. Its protein is CSASGGFETDTQYF.